This entry lists 20 T cell receptor beta chains sequenced from one sample in a study of memory CD4+ T cells and cytomegalovirus serostatus. The table came from immunoSEQ multiplex PCR; TCRdb's copy has only in-frame clones and leaves some out. The sample lists roughly 49,000 clones, around four fifths occurring once. The sort gate was single viable CD3+CD4+CD8-CD45RO+ cells for memory CD4+ T cells. Sequences were obtained from memory CD4+ T cells from blood. These receptors came from an adult in good health and CMV-seronegative.

This sequence joins TRBV19 and TRBJ1-5, with 9 bases matching TRBD1. CDR3 length equals 21 residues. Per germline, CDR1 LNHDA and CDR2 SQIVND (reference sequence). Trimming removed 6 bases from V and 0 bases from J; junction bases left unmatched: 21. The CDR3 loop reads CASRKPGQGTRLGNSNQPQHF. The CDR3 DNA reads TGTGCCAGTAGAAAGCCCGGACAGGGGACTCGATTGGGAAATAGCAATCAGCCCCAGCATTTT.

The chain joins TRBV6-6 to TRBJ2-3; 9 bases are a match to TRBD2. Germline-derived CDR1 and CDR2 are MNHNY and SVGAGI (reference sequence). This CDR3 is built from 15 residues. J was trimmed by 3 bases and V by 7 bases; bases with no gene match: 8. The CDR3 loop is CASNKDGLATDTQYF. CDR3 DNA: TGTGCCAGCAACAAAGATGGACTAGCGACAGATACGCAGTATTTT.

The chain combines TRBV10-2 with TRBJ2-3; 7 nucleotides line up with TRBD2. This CDR3 has 15 amino acids. The V gene end was trimmed by 7 bases and the J gene end by 3 bases; junction bases not matched to a gene: 10. Germline V lookup: CDR1 WSHSY, CDR2 SAAADI. The CDR3 DNA is TGCGCCAGCATCAGCGGAGCGGGGATTACAGATACGCAGTATTTT. It is translated as CASISGAGITDTQYF.

This clone showed up just once. The J gene is TRBJ2-5, the V gene TRBV7-3; a weak D match, TRBD1 (5 bases). The CDR3 runs to 13 residues. The germline V gene has CDR1 SGHTA and CDR2 FQGTGA. V lost 2 bases to trimming and J lost 4 bases, with 8 bases between them. The CDR3 coding sequence is TGTGCCAGCAGCTTAGGCAGGGCAGAGACCCAGTACTTC. This translates into CASSLGRAETQYF.

This clone was detected once. In DNA, the CDR3 is TGTGCCAGCGTTGACAGCGCCAACTACGAGCAGTACTTC. Translated: CASVDSANYEQYF. The V gene is TRBV28, the J gene TRBJ2-7; D is perhaps TRBD1 (5 bases). CDR1 and CDR2 from the germline V gene are MDHEN and SYDVKM. The V end was cut by 8 bases, the J end by 3 bases, with 14 bases between. The CDR3 has 13 residues. The full variable domain, rest sourced from reference TRBV28 and TRBJ2-7, is DVKVTQSSRYLVKRTGEKVFLECVQDMDHENMFWYRQDPGLGLRLIYFSYDVKMKEKGDIPEGYSVSREKKERFSLILESASTNQTSMYLCASVDSANYEQYFGPGTRLTVT.

This clone was picked up a small number of times. The rearrangement joins TRBV6-5 to TRBJ1-4; D not resolved. Germline-derived CDR1 and CDR2 are MNHEY and SVGAGI. The CDR3 is made up of 14 amino acids. Trimming removed 6 bases at V and 7 bases at J, with 15 bases between. The CDR3 region has the DNA TGTGCCAGCAGCCCGTCCGTCTGGGGTGAAAAACTGTTTTTT. It is translated as CASSPSVWGEKLFF.

This clone was seen a few times. This chain connects TRBV5-6 to TRBJ1-5; 8 nucleotides match TRBD1. V trimming: 3 bases; J trimming: 0 bases; junction bases outside the gene matches: 11. Germline values: CDR1 SGHDT, CDR2 YYEEEE. The CDR3 contains 18 residues. The chain's CDR3 is CASSSYRTGTDSNQPQHF. As DNA, the CDR3 is TGTGCCAGCAGCTCGTACCGGACAGGGACCGATAGCAATCAGCCCCAGCATTTT. The variable domain in full, with the rest retrieved from reference TRBV5-6 and TRBJ1-5, is DAGVTQSPTHLIKTRGQQVTLRCSPKSGHDTVSWYQQALGQGPQFIFQYYEEEERQRGNFPDRFSGHQFPNYSSELNVNALLLGDSALYLCASSSYRTGTDSNQPQHFGDGTRLSIL.

In this sample, this clone turned up once. The rearrangement joins TRBV10-3 to TRBJ2-5; no definite D call. The CDR3 totals 13 residues. Per the germline V gene, CDR1 is ENHRY and CDR2 is SYGVKD. V was pared by 6 bases and J by 3 bases, with 11 bases between. The CDR3 nucleotides read TGTGCCATCAGGGGGTGGGCGGAAGAGACCCAGTACTTC. Amino acid sequence: CAIRGWAEETQYF.

Here the CDR3 DNA reads TGTGCCAGTAGTGCTGGACTAGCGTCCGAGACCCAGTACTTC. Amino acid sequence: CASSAGLASETQYF. This chain joins TRBV19 and TRBJ2-5, with 9 nucleotides matching TRBD2. CDR3 length: 14 residues. Germline V gene lookup returns CDR1 LNHDA and CDR2 SQIVND (reference sequence). V trimming: 5 bases; J trimming: 5 bases; junction bases outside the gene matches: 6.

In this sample, this clone turned up a few times. The rearrangement joins TRBV2 to TRBJ2-2; D could derive from TRBD1 or TRBD2 (5 bases each). V shed 8 bases and J shed 0 bases, with 13 bases lying between them. Germline CDR1 reads SNHLY; CDR2 reads FYNNEI. The CDR3 spans 15 residues. Written as DNA, the CDR3 is TGTGCCAGCTTTAGGGGACCTCCGAACACCGGGGAGCTGTTTTTT. Its protein product is CASFRGPPNTGELFF.

V usage is TRBV11-2 and J usage is TRBJ2-5, with TRBD2 matching 9 bases. Trimming took 5 bases from V and 13 from J; bases not matched to a gene: 5. The germline gives CDR1 SGHAT, CDR2 FQNNGV. This CDR3 is 11 amino acids long. The CDR3 is CASSQGTSWYF. In nucleotides, the CDR3 is TGTGCCAGCAGCCAAGGGACTAGCTGGTACTTC.

V usage is TRBV19 and J usage is TRBJ2-7; tentative D call: TRBD2 (6 bases). Trimming cost V 3 bases and J 3 bases, with 15 bases left between them. CDR1 LNHDA and CDR2 SQIVND come from the germline V gene (reference sequence). The CDR3 contains 15 residues. The CDR3 nucleotides are TGTGCCAGTAGTATGACCACGGGGGTCGGCTACGAGCAGTACTTC. Its translation is CASSMTTGVGYEQYF. Full variable domain (rest looked up from reference TRBV19 and TRBJ2-7): DGGITQSPKYLFRKEGQNVTLSCEQNLNHDAMYWYRQDPGQGLRLIYYSQIVNDFQKGDIAEGYSVSREKKESFPLTVTSAQKNPTAFYLCASSMTTGVGYEQYFGPGTRLTVT.

The chain recombines TRBV19 with TRBJ1-1; TRBD1 agrees at 8 bases. CDR1 is LNHDA and CDR2 is SQIVND in the germline V gene (reference sequence). The CDR3 loop spans 15 amino acids. The trim removed 5 bases at V and 3 bases at J, leaving 8 bases unmatched. CDR3 coding DNA: TGTGCCAGTAGTGGGGCCGGGACAGGCTACACTGAAGCTTTCTTT. It specifies CASSGAGTGYTEAFF.

The chain has TRBV2 and TRBJ1-2; a weak D match, TRBD1 (5 bases). Trimming left V 6 bases short and J 0 bases short, with 17 bases between. This CDR3 is 16 amino acids long. The germline CDR1 and CDR2 sequences are SNHLY and FYNNEI. This chain's CDR3 is CASRGGDGRANYGYTF. DNA of the CDR3: TGTGCCAGCAGGGGGGGGGACGGTAGAGCTAACTATGGCTACACCTTC.

CDR3 bases: TGTGCCAGTAGTATGGGGACAGACAATTCACCCCTCCACTTT. Its translation is CASSMGTDNSPLHF. V gene TRBV19 combines with J gene TRBJ1-6, with 7 bases lining up with TRBD1. CDR1 and CDR2 from the germline V gene are LNHDA and SQIVND (reference sequence). After removal of 3 bases from V and 7 bases from J, the junction contained 3 bases not matched to a gene. The CDR3 covers 14 residues.

The CDR3 nucleotides are TGTGCCTGGAGATTCAGCCGGGACAGCTCCTATAATTCACCCCTCCACTTT. The encoded protein is CAWRFSRDSSYNSPLHF. The rearrangement joins TRBV30 to TRBJ1-6; TRBD1 matches 7 bases. After removal of 3 bases from V and 0 bases from J, the junction contained 8 bases not matched to a gene. Germline V gene sequence: CDR1 GTSNPN, CDR2 SVGIG (reference sequence). The CDR3 runs to 17 residues.

V gene TRBV5-1 combines with J gene TRBJ1-3; D gene unclear. V was clipped by 4 bases and J by 6 bases, with 14 bases between them. The CDR3 is 14 residues long. CDR1 SGHRS and CDR2 YFSETQ come from the germline V gene. The CDR3, as DNA: TGCGCCAGCAGCCCTGACCAGAAAGCAAACACCATATATTTT. This gives the protein CASSPDQKANTIYF.

This clone was observed a few times. The rearrangement links TRBV10-3 to TRBJ1-2; 8 bases align to TRBD1. The trim removed 3 bases at V and 5 bases at J, leaving 11 bases unmatched. Germline CDR1 reads ENHRY; CDR2 reads SYGVKD. The CDR3 loop spans 16 amino acids. As DNA, the CDR3 is TGTGCCATCAGTGAAAAATTATCGGACAGGGCTTATGGCTACACCTTC. It is translated as CAISEKLSDRAYGYTF.

The chain joins TRBV6-6 to TRBJ2-7; possibly TRBD1 for D (5 bases). V lost 7 bases, J lost 0 bases, and 7 bases lay in between. The germline V gene encodes CDR1 MNHNY and CDR2 SVGAGI (reference sequence). This CDR3 region has 12 residues. The CDR3 region is CASTGHSYEQYF. The CDR3, as DNA: TGTGCCAGCACAGGGCACTCCTACGAGCAGTACTTC.

This clone has just one count. The rearrangement joins TRBV7-2 to TRBJ2-2; 7 nucleotides align to TRBD2. Germline lookup yields CDR1 SGHTA and CDR2 FQGNSA. V was clipped by 3 bases and J by 5 bases; unmatched bases: 12. The CDR3 runs to 17 residues. The CDR3 nucleotides read TGTGCCAGCAGCTTGCGGGCCACTGGGGGGGGAACCGGGGAGCTGTTTTTT. Translation: CASSLRATGGGTGELFF.